These 26 T cell receptor beta chains came from one sample sequenced in a study of shared clonotypes between healthy human individuals (dated by TCRdb to 2019 to 2021). Libraries were constructed by the immunoSEQ multiplex PCR assay. Entries here come from immuneACCESS through TCRdb and include only in-frame sequences with V and J called. Some clones fail to appear in such tables; in the studies checked, an unresolved V gene covers under half of the shortfall, and the cause of the remainder is unknown. This sample lists about 1 million clones; more than 60% were detected once. In total, the top ten clones hold approximately 1.5% of the sample. What was sequenced was memory CD4+ T cells sorted from blood. Read against the paper, the sample's cell subset or site label means: CD45RA-negative fraction. These receptors originate from a man aged 18 to 30 in good health.

The table lists this clone with a few counts. The V gene is TRBV10-3, the J gene TRBJ2-7, with 7 bases identical to TRBD1. The V and J ends lost 7 bases and 3 bases, in that order; junction bases with no gene match: 3. Germline V CDR1 and CDR2: ENHRY, SYGVKD. This CDR3 is built from 12 residues. The CDR3 loop reads CAINAGGYEQYF. As DNA, the CDR3 is TGTGCCATCAATGCAGGGGGCTACGAGCAGTACTTC.

This chain uses TRBV5-1 with TRBJ2-7; a possible D gene is TRBD1 (5 bases). The CDR3 runs 16 residues. V shed 2 bases and J shed 0 bases, with 15 bases lying between them. Germline V CDR1 and CDR2: SGHRS, YFSETQ. The CDR3 here is CASSFGAGLSSYEQYF. The DNA of the CDR3 is TGCGCCAGCAGCTTCGGAGCAGGGCTAAGCTCCTACGAGCAGTACTTC.

Of note for this clone: Within the sample, other DNA sequences also encode this same CDR3. V usage is TRBV2 and J usage is TRBJ2-1; D is undetermined. V was shortened by 3 bases and J by 4 bases, with 4 bases between the two germline ends. Germline-derived CDR1 and CDR2 are SNHLY and FYNNEI. This CDR3 comprises 12 residues. DNA for the CDR3: TGTGCCAGCAGTGATCCGTACAATGAGCAGTTCTTC. Translated: CASSDPYNEQFF.

The V and J genes are TRBV11-3 and TRBJ2-5, with TRBD2 identical over 14 bases. The CDR3 runs 16 residues. CDR1 and CDR2 from the germline V gene are SGHNT and YENEEA. V trimming: 5 bases; J trimming: 4 bases; junction bases outside the gene matches: 6. The DNA of the CDR3 is TGTGCCAGCAGCATGGGACTAGCGGGAGCAGGAGAGACCCAGTACTTC. It encodes CASSMGLAGAGETQYF.

The chain is built from TRBV28 and TRBJ2-3; TRBD2 is a possible D gene (7 bases). CDR3 length: 15 amino acids. Trimming took off 7 bases at V and 1 base at J, with 15 bases between the two ends. Germline V lookup: CDR1 MDHEN, CDR2 SYDVKM. CDR3: CASTLGGAGTDTQYF. The CDR3 DNA reads as TGTGCCAGCACCCTAGGGGGGGCTGGCACAGATACGCAGTATTTT. Looking up the rest from reference TRBV28 and TRBJ2-3 gives the full variable domain: DVKVTQSSRYLVKRTGEKVFLECVQDMDHENMFWYRQDPGLGLRLIYFSYDVKMKEKGDIPEGYSVSREKKERFSLILESASTNQTSMYLCASTLGGAGTDTQYFGPGTRLTVL.

About this clone: This same CDR3 is encoded by further DNA sequences in the sample. This chain joins TRBV7-2 and TRBJ1-2; the D gene is possibly TRBD1 (5 bases). V dropped 1 base and J dropped 2 bases, with 8 bases sitting between them. The germline CDR1 and CDR2 sequences are SGHTA and FQGNSA. The CDR3 runs 14 residues. The CDR3 DNA reads as TGTGCCAGCAGCTTAGGGGGACCGAACTATGGCTACACCTTC. Encoded protein: CASSLGGPNYGYTF.

The chain links TRBV5-5 to TRBJ1-6; a possible D gene is TRBD1 (5 bases). V lost 4 bases, J lost 7 bases, and 18 bases lay in between. The length of the CDR3 is 16 residues. The germline V gene encodes CDR1 SGHKS and CDR2 YYEKEE (reference sequence). The CDR3 DNA is TGTGCCAGCAGCCCGCTAGAATTGACAGTAAATTCACCCCTCCACTTT. It encodes CASSPLELTVNSPLHF.

The chain links TRBV5-1 to TRBJ2-3; no clear D. With 4 bases removed from V and 0 bases from J, the gap between germline ends came to 6 bases. This CDR3 is 13 amino acids long. The germline V gene has CDR1 SGHRS and CDR2 YFSETQ. The CDR3: CASSKQSTDTQYF. The DNA for the CDR3 is TGCGCCAGCAGCAAACAGAGCACAGATACGCAGTATTTT. The full variable domain, rest sourced from reference TRBV5-1 and TRBJ2-3, is KAGVTQTPRYLIKTRGQQVTLSCSPISGHRSVSWYQQTPGQGLQFLFEYFSETQRNKGNFPGRFSGRQFSNSRSEMNVSTLELGDSALYLCASSKQSTDTQYFGPGTRLTVL.

The chain joins TRBV6-1 to TRBJ1-4, with D perhaps matching TRBD1 (5 bases). This CDR3 spans 15 amino acids. Germline CDR1 and CDR2: MNHNS and SASEGT. V dropped 7 bases and J dropped 5 bases, with 17 bases sitting between them. The CDR3 region has the DNA TGTGCCAGCACCGAAGCGGGACTGAGGAATGAAAAACTGTTTTTT. This codes for CASTEAGLRNEKLFF.

In its sample, this clone was seen a few times. This chain connects TRBV5-6 to TRBJ2-5; 8 nucleotides match TRBD2. This CDR3 spans 13 amino acids. Germline-derived CDR1 and CDR2 are SGHDT and YYEEEE. Germline trimming cut 3 bases from V and 7 bases from J; bases unmatched to any gene: 5. The DNA of the CDR3 is TGTGCCAGCAGCTCAGGACTAGCCCGGACCCAGTACTTC. Translated: CASSSGLARTQYF.

The rearrangement links TRBV5-1 to TRBJ2-7, with 8 bases identical to TRBD1. This CDR3 spans 16 amino acids. The junction had 14 bases not matched to a gene; V was cut back by 4 bases and J by 5 bases. Germline loops: CDR1 SGHRS, CDR2 YFSETQ. DNA for the CDR3: TGCGCCAGCAGCAGACGGACAGGGAACGGACAGAACGAGCAGTACTTC. As protein: CASSRRTGNGQNEQYF. The complete variable domain, with remaining parts taken from reference TRBV5-1 and TRBJ2-7, reads KAGVTQTPRYLIKTRGQQVTLSCSPISGHRSVSWYQQTPGQGLQFLFEYFSETQRNKGNFPGRFSGRQFSNSRSEMNVSTLELGDSALYLCASSRRTGNGQNEQYFGPGTRLTVT.

The chain has TRBV29-1 and TRBJ2-6; D might be TRBD1 (6 bases). The CDR3 runs to 13 residues. The V end lost 7 bases, the J end lost 1 base, and 8 bases lay between the germline ends. Germline CDR1 SQVTM, CDR2 ANQGSEA. This CDR3 reads CSAQGSGANVLTF. For the CDR3, the DNA is TGCAGCGCTCAGGGGTCTGGGGCCAACGTCCTGACTTTC.

The chain links TRBV5-1 to TRBJ1-5, with no clear D. The germline CDR1 and CDR2 sequences are SGHRS and YFSETQ. Trimming left V 4 bases short and J 0 bases short, with 11 bases between. This CDR3 has 15 residues. This CDR3 is CASSPSDYSNQPQHF. The DNA of the CDR3 is TGCGCCAGCAGCCCCAGTGATTATAGCAATCAGCCCCAGCATTTT.

V usage is TRBV30 and J usage is TRBJ2-3, with D unclear. Germline V gene data show CDR1 as GTSNPN and CDR2 as SVGIG (reference sequence). V lost 8 bases and J lost 6, with 24 bases in between. The CDR3 loop spans 15 amino acids. The chain's CDR3 is CATHLGRGSGDTQYF. The CDR3 DNA reads as TGTGCCACCCACCTTGGGCGCGGCTCAGGCGATACGCAGTATTTT.

The chain recombines TRBV18 with TRBJ2-6; D gene unclear. V lost 3 bases to trimming and J lost 2 bases, with 5 bases between them. The germline V gene encodes CDR1 KGHSH and CDR2 LQKENI. The CDR3 covers 14 residues. CDR3 region: CASSPEAGANVLTF. DNA of the CDR3: TGTGCCAGCTCACCCGAGGCTGGGGCCAACGTCCTGACTTTC.

This chain links TRBV7-2 with TRBJ2-1; 13 bases are a match to TRBD2. Trimming at V came to 1 base and at J to 6 bases, leaving 3 bases not matched to a gene. Germline values: CDR1 SGHTA, CDR2 FQGNSA. This CDR3 is built from 16 residues. The CDR3 here is CASSLDRTSGSNEQFF. DNA for the CDR3: TGTGCCAGCAGCTTAGACCGGACTAGCGGGAGCAATGAGCAGTTCTTC.

The V call is TRBV7-9, the J call TRBJ2-7; D perhaps matches TRBD2 (5 bases). V gave up 2 bases and J gave up 6 bases, with 17 bases separating them. Germline V gene sequence: CDR1 SEHNR, CDR2 FQNEAQ (reference sequence). The CDR3 runs to 15 residues. The chain's CDR3 is CASSLHRLAISEQYF. CDR3 DNA sequence: TGTGCCAGCAGCTTACATCGGCTAGCAATCTCCGAGCAGTACTTC.

J is TRBJ1-6 and V is TRBV6-6, with a possible D match to TRBD1 (6 bases). Germline loops: CDR1 MNHNY, CDR2 SVGAGI (reference sequence). V was trimmed by 7 bases and J by 3 bases, leaving 16 bases between them. The CDR3 is 16 amino acids. This CDR3 is CASTTGGAHYNSPLHF. As DNA, the CDR3 is TGTGCCAGCACCACCGGGGGGGCCCACTATAATTCACCCCTCCACTTT.

This clone was observed a handful of times. This same CDR3 is encoded by further DNA sequences in the sample. This chain links TRBV7-6 with TRBJ2-5; no definite D call. The germline gives CDR1 SGHVS, CDR2 FNYEAQ. The CDR3 is made up of 12 amino acids. V lost 5 bases and J lost 4, with 8 bases in between. CDR3 DNA: TGTGCCAGCAGCGACCGTCGAGAGACCCAGTACTTC. Its protein product is CASSDRRETQYF.

The chain uses TRBV27 and TRBJ1-2; 9 bases match TRBD1. The J segment lost 4 bases and the V segment lost 2 bases, leaving 5 bases of the junction unmatched. The CDR3 runs 15 residues. Germline V gives CDR1 MNHEY, CDR2 SMNVEV (reference sequence). The CDR3: CASSLQQGAGYGYTF. The CDR3 nucleotides read TGTGCCAGCAGTTTACAACAGGGGGCCGGCTATGGCTACACCTTC.

V gene TRBV2 combines with J gene TRBJ2-7; 10 bases map to TRBD1. V lost 6 bases to trimming and J lost 6 bases; unmatched junction nucleotides: 8. CDR1 is SNHLY, CDR2 FYNNEI, per germline. The CDR3 has 14 residues. In DNA form, the CDR3 reads TGTGCCAGCAGCCTCGACAGGGGGCTGTCCGAGCAGTACTTC. Its protein product is CASSLDRGLSEQYF.

The rearrangement uses TRBV4-3 and TRBJ2-3, with 7 bases aligning to TRBD1. Germline CDR1 LGHNA, CDR2 YSLEER. J lost 6 bases, V lost 6 bases, and 15 bases had no gene match. The CDR3 is made up of 16 amino acids. DNA for the CDR3: TGCGCCAGCAGTCTTTACAAAGGACAGGCAGTGGATACGCAGTATTTT. Translated, it gives CASSLYKGQAVDTQYF.

V gene TRBV19 combines with J gene TRBJ1-6, with TRBD1 matching over 7 bases. Per germline, CDR1 LNHDA and CDR2 SQIVND (reference sequence). Trimming cost V 10 bases and J 4 bases; bases outside gene matches: 7. There are 14 residues in the CDR3. The CDR3 spells CATRQGVYNSPLHF. The CDR3 region has the DNA TGTGCCACAAGACAGGGCGTTTATAATTCACCCCTCCACTTT.

The chain employs TRBV5-1 and TRBJ1-1; TRBD1 matches at 8 bases. Germline loops: CDR1 SGHRS, CDR2 YFSETQ. CDR3 size: 16 residues. With 1 base clipped from V and 1 base from J, the junction kept 6 bases outside the gene matches. CDR3 coding DNA: TGCGCCAGCAGCTTGTTTACAGGGGGAACGAACACTGAAGCTTTCTTT. Its translation is CASSLFTGGTNTEAFF.

V is TRBV20-1 and J is TRBJ2-7, with TRBD1 matching 8 bases. The CDR3 has 11 residues. Germline assignment: CDR1 DFQATT and CDR2 SNEGSKA (reference sequence). V lost 5 bases, J lost 5 bases, and 2 bases stayed unmatched. Here the CDR3 reads CSAGQGDEQYF. CDR3 nucleotide sequence: TGCAGTGCTGGACAGGGTGACGAGCAGTACTTC.

This clone has only one observation. The CDR3 coding sequence is TGTGCCAGCAGCGTCAACACAGGGAACGAGCAGTACTTC. It specifies CASSVNTGNEQYF. This chain uses TRBV9 with TRBJ2-7, with D perhaps TRBD1 (6 bases). The germline CDR1 and CDR2 sequences are SGDLS and YYNGEE. Trimming cost V 2 bases and J 5 bases, with 11 bases left between them. The CDR3 is 13 residues long.